This TCR beta chain appears in the sequencing data of a study of siplizumab effects on memory and regulatory T cells. Findings and limits, study-wide: Siplizumab conditions gave an average of approximately 71% Treg-derived mappable alloreactive CD4+ clones, versus about 25% for controls. Proliferating siplizumab-culture Tregs lacked confirmation of suppressive function. It was not possible to assign a naive or memory phenotype to roughly 80-97% of proliferating CD4+ or CD8+ clones.

Remarks on this clone: The antigen is unknown.

Per sample, the assay covered 95,000 to 100,000 TCR templates. Clones were sequenced by immunoSEQ multiplex PCR, and TCRdb holds only the in-frame ones, with some missing. Altogether more than 70,000 clones are present, roughly 94% being singletons, with the ten largest covering 18%. The sample taken for sequencing was CD8+ T cells sorted from blood. The clonotype was recovered from a human donor in good health.

The CDR3 sequence is CASSQEVGSYEQYF. As DNA, the CDR3 is TGTGCCAGCAGTCAAGAAGTCGGGTCCTACGAGCAGTACTTC. This chain links TRBV6-5 with TRBJ2-7; D remains ambiguous. The V gene lost 5 bases and the J gene lost 1 base, with 12 bases spanning the gap. The germline gives CDR1 MNHEY, CDR2 SVGAGI. The CDR3 is 14 amino acids.